The 8 T cell receptor beta chains below all came from one sample that was sequenced in a study of type 1 regulatory T cells. One entry per CDR3 protein results from TCRdb running MiXCR on the reads. This sample has under 75,000 distinct CDR3 sequences, with around 21% found just once. Notes on the study in general: Type 1 regulatory T cells had a more restricted TCR repertoire than non-type 1 regulatory T cells.

For these receptors, no antigen is known. Specimen: cultured type 1 regulatory T (Tr1) cells, either the whole culture or a sorted fraction (not recorded which). All receptors derive from a human donor in good health.

This clonotype occurred a few times. The chain couples TRBV25-1 to TRBJ1-1; D call uncertain. The germline V gene has CDR1 MGHDK and CDR2 SYGVNS. V was clipped by 6 bases and J by 4 bases, with 6 bases between them. This CDR3 is built from 11 residues. The CDR3 sequence is CASRPLTEAFF. CDR3 nucleotides: TGTGCCAGCAGGCCTCTCACTGAAGCTTTCTTT.

This chain uses TRBV5-6 with TRBJ2-1, with 12 bases lining up with TRBD2. CDR1 is SGHDT and CDR2 is YYEEEE in the germline V gene. Unmatched junction bases numbered 21, after V lost 4 bases and J lost 13 bases. The length of the CDR3 is 18 residues. CDR3 DNA: TGTGCCAGCAGCCGTGGGGAGCTCCGACTAGCGGGAGACCACCGACAGTTCTTC. Residues: CASSRGELRLAGDHRQFF.

This clonotype showed up just a few times. The chain joins TRBV2 to TRBJ2-3, with no clear D. Trimming stripped 10 bases from V and 2 bases from J, with 10 bases between. CDR1 is SNHLY and CDR2 is FYNNEI in the germline V gene. This CDR3 spans 12 amino acids. CDR3 region: CATRWHTDTQYF. The CDR3 nucleotides read TGTGCCACCCGGTGGCACACAGATACGCAGTATTTT.

The chain employs TRBV6-2 or TRBV6-3 and TRBJ2-1, with TRBD2 matching 7 bases. The CDR3 has 15 residues. Germline lookup yields CDR1 MNHEY and CDR2 SVGEGT. Unmatched junction bases numbered 3, after V lost 2 bases and J lost 2 bases. The CDR3 region is CASSYERGTYNEQFF. Here the CDR3 DNA reads TGTGCCAGCAGTTACGAGCGGGGTACCTACAATGAGCAGTTCTTC.

This clonotype appeared a few times. This rearrangement joins TRBV29-1 to TRBJ1-3; maybe TRBD1 (5 bases). V lost 5 bases and J lost 2, with 13 bases in between. The CDR3 has 14 amino acids. Germline CDR1 is SQVTM and CDR2 is ANQGSEA. CDR3 in amino acids: CSVQGEEAGNTIYF. CDR3 coding DNA: TGCAGCGTTCAGGGAGAGGAGGCTGGAAACACCATATATTTT.

The chain joins TRBV7-2 to TRBJ2-1; 8 nucleotides line up with TRBD1. Germline lookup yields CDR1 SGHTA and CDR2 FQGNSA. CDR3 length: 13 amino acids. The CDR3 region is CAMGYVQGGEQFF. The CDR3 DNA follows: TGTGCGATGGGATACGTACAGGGGGGTGAGCAGTTCTTC.

In this sample, this clonotype turned up a few times. This chain joins TRBV19 and TRBJ2-2; no clear D gene. This CDR3 has 12 amino acids. CDR1 is LNHDA and CDR2 is SQIVND in the germline V gene (reference sequence). V dropped 4 bases and J dropped 4 bases, with 4 bases sitting between them. For the CDR3, the DNA is TGTGCCAGTAGTAGAGGCACCGGGGAGCTGTTTTTT. This translates into CASSRGTGELFF.

This clonotype showed up many times. The chain uses TRBV7-2 and TRBJ2-3; 7 bases agree with TRBD2. This CDR3 has 17 residues. The V segment lost 1 base and the J segment 1 base; nucleotides outside the gene matches: 8. Germline values: CDR1 SGHTA, CDR2 FQGNSA. The CDR3 spells CASSLGVGRGRTDTQYF. CDR3 in DNA: TGTGCCAGCAGCTTAGGGGTTGGGAGGGGACGCACAGATACGCAGTATTTT.